The text below deals with one T cell receptor (beta chain). As yet, its antigen is unknown. Only in-frame clones appear in the TCRdb table, and some are missing; sequencing was by immunoSEQ multiplex PCR. The data contain more than 85,000 clones, more than 85% of them singletons. This sample stems from a study of siplizumab effects on memory and regulatory T cells. Study-wide points: On average, around 70% of mappable alloreactive CD4+ clones were Treg-derived under siplizumab, against 25% to 30% in controls. Tregs proliferating in siplizumab cultures lacked confirmation of their suppressive function.

Sequenced material: CD4+ T cells sorted from blood. The receptor was derived from a human donor in good health. Some clones in this sample may be carry-over from other donors' samples.

CDR3 sequence reads: CASSATGDEKLFF. For the CDR3, the DNA is TGTGCCAGCAGCGCTACGGGTGATGAAAAACTGTTTTTT. The rearrangement uses TRBV9 and TRBJ1-4, with no clear D. The CDR3 is 13 amino acids. Per germline, CDR1 SGDLS and CDR2 YYNGEE. The germline V and J ends were trimmed by 3 bases and 6 bases, with 9 bases remaining between them.